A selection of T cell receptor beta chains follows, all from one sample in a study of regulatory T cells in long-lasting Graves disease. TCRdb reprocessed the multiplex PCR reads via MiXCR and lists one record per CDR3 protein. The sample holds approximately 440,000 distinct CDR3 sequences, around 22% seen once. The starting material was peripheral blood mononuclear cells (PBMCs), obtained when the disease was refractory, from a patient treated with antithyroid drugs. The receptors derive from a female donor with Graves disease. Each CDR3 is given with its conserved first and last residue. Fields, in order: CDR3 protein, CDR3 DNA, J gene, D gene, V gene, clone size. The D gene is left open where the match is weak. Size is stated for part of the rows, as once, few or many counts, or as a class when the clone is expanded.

cdr3_aa: CASTDRGAPEETQYF
cdr3_nt: TGTGCCAGTACGGACCGCGGGGCCCCCGAAGAGACCCAGTACTTC
j_call: TRBJ2-5
d_call: .
v_call: TRBV19
clone_size: .

cdr3_aa: CASSFRGSGANVLTF
cdr3_nt: TGTGCCAGCAGTTTCAGAGGGTCAGGGGCCAACGTCCTGACTTTC
j_call: TRBJ2-6
d_call: .
v_call: TRBV28
clone_size: many

cdr3_aa: CASSVAASVGSEQYF
cdr3_nt: TGTGCCAGCAGCGTAGCGGCGAGTGTGGGCTCCGAGCAGTACTTC
j_call: TRBJ2-7
d_call: .
v_call: TRBV9
clone_size: .

cdr3_aa: CASRTGGWEQYF
cdr3_nt: TGTGCCAGTCGGACAGGGGGCTGGGAGCAGTACTTC
j_call: TRBJ2-7
d_call: TRBD1
v_call: TRBV2
clone_size: .

cdr3_aa: CASTVGGGTTYEQYF
cdr3_nt: TGCGCCAGCACGGTAGGGGGAGGGACTACCTACGAGCAGTACTTC
j_call: TRBJ2-7
d_call: .
v_call: TRBV5-1
clone_size: many

cdr3_aa: CSARQMGLVGEKLFF
cdr3_nt: TGCAGTGCTAGGCAAATGGGCCTAGTGGGTGAAAAACTGTTTTTT
j_call: TRBJ1-4
d_call: .
v_call: TRBV20-1
clone_size: few

cdr3_aa: CSAGSGWSSYEQYF
cdr3_nt: TGCAGTGCTGGATCAGGGTGGAGCTCCTACGAGCAGTACTTC
j_call: TRBJ2-7
d_call: .
v_call: TRBV20-1
clone_size: .

cdr3_aa: CASSLSTGSPIYEQYF
cdr3_nt: TGTGCCAGCAGCTTATCAACCGGGAGCCCCATATACGAGCAGTACTTC
j_call: TRBJ2-7
d_call: .
v_call: TRBV11-1
clone_size: few

cdr3_aa: CASSDNGAGSYNEQFF
cdr3_nt: TGTGCCAGCAGTGACAATGGTGCGGGAAGCTACAATGAGCAGTTCTTC
j_call: TRBJ2-1
d_call: .
v_call: TRBV6-2/TRBV6-3
clone_size: .

cdr3_aa: CASSLVGEAFF
cdr3_nt: TGTGCCAGCAGCTTGGTTGGGGAGGCTTTCTTT
j_call: TRBJ1-1
d_call: .
v_call: TRBV5-6
clone_size: few

cdr3_aa: CASSLSMRDIQYF
cdr3_nt: TGTGCCAGCAGCTTAAGCATGAGGGACATTCAGTACTTC
j_call: TRBJ2-4
d_call: .
v_call: TRBV7-3
clone_size: many

cdr3_aa: CASSQRTNTGELFF
cdr3_nt: TGCGCCAGCAGCCAGCGGACCAACACCGGGGAGCTGTTTTTT
j_call: TRBJ2-2
d_call: .
v_call: TRBV5-1
clone_size: .

cdr3_aa: CSARATSGGRIEQFF
cdr3_nt: TGCAGTGCTCGAGCGACTAGCGGGGGACGGATTGAGCAGTTCTTC
j_call: TRBJ2-1
d_call: TRBD2
v_call: TRBV20-1
clone_size: few

cdr3_aa: CASSPLFGLAGGPDTGELFF
cdr3_nt: TGTGCCAGCAGCCCACTATTCGGACTAGCGGGAGGGCCCGACACCGGGGAGCTGTTTTTT
j_call: TRBJ2-2
d_call: TRBD2
v_call: TRBV7-8
clone_size: .

cdr3_aa: CSALDSSAEAFF
cdr3_nt: TGCAGCGCCTTAGACAGTTCTGCTGAAGCTTTCTTT
j_call: TRBJ1-1
d_call: .
v_call: TRBV29-1
clone_size: few

cdr3_aa: CATSGQQGLTNTGELFF
cdr3_nt: TGTGCCACCAGTGGCCAACAGGGTCTAACGAACACCGGGGAGCTGTTTTTT
j_call: TRBJ2-2
d_call: .
v_call: TRBV24-1
clone_size: .

cdr3_aa: CASSSWSPSGTYEQYF
cdr3_nt: TGTGCCAGCAGCTCATGGTCGCCTAGCGGGACCTACGAGCAGTACTTC
j_call: TRBJ2-7
d_call: TRBD2
v_call: TRBV5-6
clone_size: .

cdr3_aa: CASRLYGTGNYEQYF
cdr3_nt: TGTGCCAGCAGACTCTACGGGACGGGCAACTACGAGCAGTACTTC
j_call: TRBJ2-7
d_call: .
v_call: TRBV28
clone_size: few

cdr3_aa: CASSLEGSGETQYF
cdr3_nt: TGTGCTAGCAGCTTAGAAGGGTCTGGGGAGACCCAGTACTTC
j_call: TRBJ2-5
d_call: .
v_call: TRBV7-7
clone_size: .

cdr3_aa: CASSSTGTGANVLTF
cdr3_nt: TGCGCCAGCAGCTCAACAGGGACTGGGGCCAACGTCCTGACTTTC
j_call: TRBJ2-6
d_call: .
v_call: TRBV5-1
clone_size: few

cdr3_aa: CASSEPPSGSTYNEQFF
cdr3_nt: TGTGCCAGCAGTGAGCCCCCTAGCGGGAGCACCTACAATGAGCAGTTCTTC
j_call: TRBJ2-1
d_call: TRBD2
v_call: TRBV6-2/TRBV6-3
clone_size: .

cdr3_aa: CASSEWDRDTYEQYF
cdr3_nt: TGCGCCAGCAGCGAATGGGACAGGGATACATACGAGCAGTACTTC
j_call: TRBJ2-7
d_call: TRBD1
v_call: TRBV5-1
clone_size: many

cdr3_aa: CSARDQVAEINTEAFF
cdr3_nt: TGCAGTGCTAGAGATCAAGTCGCAGAGATAAACACTGAAGCTTTCTTT
j_call: TRBJ1-1
d_call: .
v_call: TRBV20-1
clone_size: many

cdr3_aa: CASTHLWTGESEAFF
cdr3_nt: TGTGCCAGTACCCACCTCTGGACAGGGGAGAGTGAAGCTTTCTTT
j_call: TRBJ1-1
d_call: TRBD1
v_call: TRBV19
clone_size: few

cdr3_aa: CSAKQQVLGETQYF
cdr3_nt: TGCAGTGCCAAACAACAGGTCCTAGGAGAGACCCAGTACTTC
j_call: TRBJ2-5
d_call: .
v_call: TRBV20-1
clone_size: once

cdr3_aa: CASIGGASGGQETQYF
cdr3_nt: TGTGCCAGCATCGGGGGCGCGTCAGGGGGACAAGAGACCCAGTACTTC
j_call: TRBJ2-5
d_call: .
v_call: TRBV2
clone_size: many

cdr3_aa: CASSLSWGQGHDEQYF
cdr3_nt: TGCGCCAGCAGCCTGAGCTGGGGACAGGGGCACGACGAGCAGTACTTC
j_call: TRBJ2-7
d_call: TRBD1
v_call: TRBV5-1
clone_size: few

cdr3_aa: CASSPRDSSLSYEQYF
cdr3_nt: TGTGCCAGTAGTCCACGGGACAGCTCCCTCTCCTACGAGCAGTACTTC
j_call: TRBJ2-7
d_call: TRBD1
v_call: TRBV19
clone_size: .

cdr3_aa: CASSYLPPQLAGDYEQYF
cdr3_nt: TGCGCCAGCAGCTATCTGCCCCCACAACTAGCGGGAGACTACGAGCAGTACTTC
j_call: TRBJ2-7
d_call: TRBD2
v_call: TRBV5-1
clone_size: .

cdr3_aa: CASSVTSGLQFNMNTEAFF
cdr3_nt: TGTGCCAGCAGTGTTACTTCGGGGTTACAGTTTAACATGAACACTGAAGCTTTCTTT
j_call: TRBJ1-1
d_call: .
v_call: TRBV6-1
clone_size: .

cdr3_aa: CASIRASSGANVLTF
cdr3_nt: TGTGCCAGCATCCGGGCCTCCTCTGGGGCCAACGTCCTGACTTTC
j_call: TRBJ2-6
d_call: .
v_call: TRBV6-1
clone_size: few

cdr3_aa: CSADRDRGSYEQYF
cdr3_nt: TGCAGTGCTGACCGGGACAGGGGATCCTACGAGCAGTACTTC
j_call: TRBJ2-7
d_call: TRBD1
v_call: TRBV20-1
clone_size: many

cdr3_aa: CATSRDRRTNLYGYTF
cdr3_nt: TGTGCCACCAGCAGAGATCGCAGGACCAATCTCTATGGCTACACCTTC
j_call: TRBJ1-2
d_call: .
v_call: TRBV15
clone_size: many

cdr3_aa: CASSAEPGTGGLGYTF
cdr3_nt: TGTGCCAGCAGCGCCGAACCCGGGACAGGGGGTCTTGGCTACACCTTC
j_call: TRBJ1-2
d_call: TRBD1
v_call: TRBV9
clone_size: .

cdr3_aa: CASSYGGSYNEQFF
cdr3_nt: TGTGCCAGCAGTTATGGGGGGTCCTACAATGAGCAGTTCTTC
j_call: TRBJ2-1
d_call: .
v_call: TRBV3-1
clone_size: .

cdr3_aa: CSLREGNQPQHF
cdr3_nt: TGCAGTCTTCGGGAGGGAAATCAGCCCCAGCATTTT
j_call: TRBJ1-5
d_call: .
v_call: TRBV20-1
clone_size: many

cdr3_aa: CASSLTRNSPLHF
cdr3_nt: TGTGCCAGCAGCTTAACGCGGAATTCACCCCTCCACTTT
j_call: TRBJ1-6
d_call: .
v_call: TRBV7-3
clone_size: many

cdr3_aa: CASSLQGLRYEQYF
cdr3_nt: TGTGCCAGCAGTTTACAGGGGTTAAGGTACGAGCAGTACTTC
j_call: TRBJ2-7
d_call: .
v_call: TRBV28
clone_size: many

cdr3_aa: CAIKRLDTGADGYTF
cdr3_nt: TGTGCCATCAAGAGGCTAGACACGGGGGCCGATGGCTACACCTTC
j_call: TRBJ1-2
d_call: .
v_call: TRBV10-3
clone_size: few

cdr3_aa: CSAWTVGGDEQYF
cdr3_nt: TGCAGCGCCTGGACTGTCGGGGGGGACGAGCAGTACTTC
j_call: TRBJ2-7
d_call: TRBD2
v_call: TRBV29-1
clone_size: .

cdr3_aa: CTSSEWVAGLANPSSTDTQYF
cdr3_nt: TGTACCAGCAGTGAATGGGTGGCTGGACTAGCAAATCCATCTAGCACAGATACGCAGTATTTT
j_call: TRBJ2-3
d_call: TRBD2
v_call: TRBV25-1
clone_size: .

cdr3_aa: CSVVFLAGHPDTEAFF
cdr3_nt: TGCAGCGTTGTTTTTCTAGCCGGACATCCCGACACTGAAGCTTTCTTT
j_call: TRBJ1-1
d_call: .
v_call: TRBV29-1
clone_size: .

cdr3_aa: CAISEYTGVSAKNIQYF
cdr3_nt: TGTGCCATCAGTGAGTATACGGGAGTATCGGCCAAAAACATTCAGTACTTC
j_call: TRBJ2-4
d_call: .
v_call: TRBV10-3
clone_size: .

cdr3_aa: CASSAEAGGWYEQYF
cdr3_nt: TGTGCCAGCAGCGCCGAGGCGGGAGGGTGGTACGAGCAGTACTTC
j_call: TRBJ2-7
d_call: TRBD2
v_call: TRBV7-9
clone_size: few

cdr3_aa: CASSFAQKASGNTIYF
cdr3_nt: TGTGCCAGCAGCTTTGCTCAGAAAGCCTCTGGAAACACCATATATTTT
j_call: TRBJ1-3
d_call: .
v_call: TRBV7-9
clone_size: .

cdr3_aa: CGASLREGDETQYF
cdr3_nt: TGCGGTGCTAGTCTGCGGGAGGGGGATGAGACCCAGTACTTC
j_call: TRBJ2-5
d_call: TRBD2
v_call: TRBV20-1
clone_size: many

cdr3_aa: CASTARGSGANVLTF
cdr3_nt: TGTGCCAGTACGGCCCGGGGTTCTGGGGCCAACGTCCTGACTTTC
j_call: TRBJ2-6
d_call: .
v_call: TRBV6-1
clone_size: .

cdr3_aa: CATSAGGLAGSDTQYF
cdr3_nt: TGTGCCACCAGTGCGGGGGGACTAGCGGGATCAGATACGCAGTATTTT
j_call: TRBJ2-3
d_call: TRBD2
v_call: TRBV24-1
clone_size: .